This T cell receptor (beta chain) came from a study of cytomegalovirus exposure and HLA in healthy donors (dated by TCRdb to about 2017). Context from the whole study: An earlier analysis of some 500 of the donors reported 276 Gb of sequence data and around 120 million unique TCR beta sequences from 150 million to 200 million T cells. The study profiled the T cell repertoires of more than 500 subjects by immunosequencing and related them to cytomegalovirus serostatus. The study was designed to test whether signatures of past pathogen exposure could be identified by cataloging public T cell receptors. Across approximately 400 genotyped donors of the cohort, an average of about 200,000 unique TCR beta nucleotide sequences per donor were sequenced, and approximately 17% of those sequences were non-productive. The number of donors typed differed by locus, with roughly 620-630 for A, B, C, DRB1 and DQB1, roughly 550 for DQA1, over 600 for DPA1, and around 460 for DPB1. All discovery cohort repertoires had been generated using a single sequencing platform. Rather than using new phenotypic data, the later analysis identified candidate immune exposures from TCR beta sequences and from how often those sequences occurred across donors. Approximately 300 gigabases of sequencing data and 91 million or so unique TCR sequences made up an early release that covered approximately 700 HLA-typed donors. Besides the first cohort of roughly 700 subjects, a separate validation cohort made up of roughly 130 different subjects was used. To predict cytomegalovirus infection status, the study brought together high-throughput TCR immunosequencing, statistical association of individual TCRs with disease status, and machine learning. In a later genetic analysis, genome-wide SNP genotypes for about three fifths of the roughly 670 donors were used, and that subset was treated as a discovery cohort. Donor age, sex, ethnicity and CMV serostatus were collected together with the repertoire data. Class I and class II HLA loci were covered by the typing at four-digit resolution. About five DR-DQ haplotypes were treated as single units for association and clustering because of strong linkage in the cohort. An earlier analysis of 587 of the donors used high-throughput TCR beta sequencing to judge whether each TCR beta V gene segment behaved as functional or pseudogenic. Of the 398 genotyped donors, 65% to 90% were placed in the genetic ancestry cluster associated with self-reported Caucasian donors. In a later analysis, previously published TCR beta repertoires from 666 donors were re-analyzed and high-resolution HLA genotyping was added so that TCR occurrence patterns could be studied. Paper-wide results and their limitations: Some IMGT-functional V segments, including TRBV6-2 and TRBV6-3, could not be told apart with the 87-base-pair reads, so those segments were excluded. In an earlier analysis of about 550 of the donors, most TCR beta V segments were observed in productive rearrangements about 87% or about 30% of the time, broadly matching IMGT annotations. Strong co-occurrence of HLA alleles, especially DR and DQ, made assigning TCR associations to individual alleles difficult. The only immune exposure information available for the cohort was CMV serostatus. Because HLA typing was missing for some donors at each locus, association tests included only the typed subset. In a later analysis, TCR association rates were found to vary across HLA loci, with the most associated TCRs seen for DRB1 alleles and the fewest for HLA-C alleles. A group of highly shared sequence variants was considered likely to be a technical artifact of the sequencing pipeline. A later analysis associated roughly 17,000 TCR beta sequences with specific HLA alleles at a false discovery rate of 0.05. A total of fewer than 200 TCR beta chains were listed by the study as associated with cytomegalovirus. According to a later analysis, most CMV-associated TCR beta chains appeared to be HLA-restricted, and the HLA associations seemed to be driven largely by CMV exposure. In a later genetic analysis, a missense DCLRE1C variant was associated with V-gene and J-gene trimming of TCR beta chains, and the association was replicated in an independent cohort. According to the authors, the approach could potentially be generalized to other disease states and immunological phenotypes. The cohort was sequenced for TCR beta chains only, and without alpha or paired-chain data the features that could be detected were limited. Linkage disequilibrium might explain the correlated functional status among segregating V segments, but an unknown experimental factor could not be ruled out. A few of the identified cytomegalovirus-associated TCR beta chains were confirmed in vitro to be specific for cytomegalovirus antigens. Most TCR sequences were observed very rarely across donors, whereas some public TCRs were present in many individuals. Several of the top co-occurrence clusters appeared to be linked to parvovirus B19, influenza, CMV and Epstein-Barr virus, according to a later analysis. A later analysis found that HLA-associated TCR beta chains were more clonally expanded and had lower generation probabilities than equally common non-associated chains. Cytomegalovirus status was reported to be diagnosed by the classifier with high specificity and sensitivity in both the original and validation cohorts. Because counts were too low, about 18 rarely observed V segments, including chromosome 9 orphons, were excluded from the earlier analysis of fewer than 650 of the donors. A further reported finding was that TCR beta sequences accurately predicted the HLA-A and HLA-B alleles for most subjects in the first cohort. A later genetic analysis reported fewer N-insertions in productive TCRs among donors in an Asian-associated ancestry cluster than the approximately 670-donor mean. Sequencing depth was assumed to be roughly uniform across donors in the presence/absence analyses, though that assumption may not hold.

About this clone itself: Its antigen remains unidentified. One base away there is no much larger clone; base qualities are not given.

In total, roughly 670 healthy bone marrow donors made up the cohort. Cohort members were all nominally healthy when sampled, although unrecorded immune exposures were likely present. The donor was CMV seronegative and was included in the group of over 300 seronegative cohort members. Each donor provided a peripheral blood sample, and peripheral blood mononuclear cells were used for TCR beta sequencing. The Qiagen DNeasy Blood Extraction Kit was used to extract genomic DNA from the blood cell samples. V loses 1 base, J loses 9 bases, and the germline ends lie 13 bases apart. The germline V gene sets CDR1 to SGHVS and CDR2 to FNYEAQ. The CDR3 numbers 14 residues from cysteine through phenylalanine. CDR3 DNA is the only sequence kept; it has 42 bases, read in frame from the first base. Libraries were made using the immunoSEQ multiplex PCR assay. The multiplex PCR relied on a mix of 60 forward primers for TCR Vbeta segments and 13 reverse primers for TCR Jbeta segments. The CDR3 region of rearranged TCR beta genes was amplified from genomic DNA by a multiplex PCR assay. On the Illumina HiSeq System, the amplified TCR beta libraries were sequenced as 87-base-pair reads. The study's own analysis went as follows. Across the 640 or so repertoires, a later analysis counted tens of millions of unique TCR beta chains, some 11 million of which were shared by at least two donors. A nearest-neighbor algorithm error-corrected the raw reads and collapsed the reads into unique sequences, merging closely related sequences to remove PCR and sequencing errors. To assign V, D and J gene segments, CDR3 sequences were aligned to IMGT reference sequences. For a sequence to be retained, a match of at least six nucleotides to both a V gene segment and a J gene segment was required. A rearrangement counted as productive if the CDR3 had no stop codons and remained in frame with V and J, and every other rearrangement counted as non-productive. Following IMGT convention, CDR3 was defined as the stretch from the second conserved V-encoded cysteine to the conserved J-encoded phenylalanine. The earlier analysis of 500 to 750 of the donors excluded any sequence lacking an unambiguous match to a single V gene segment. An earlier analysis of around 600 of the donors classified V segments as functional when productive rearrangements were above 56.7% and as segregating when the standard deviation between donors was above 5%. A statistical classification framework was built to diagnose cytomegalovirus status from the catalog of TCR beta chain sequences. A later analysis assigned V and J genes by comparing TCR nucleotide sequences with IMGT/GENE-DB human TR gene sequences. Using the TCRdist pipeline, a later analysis assigned CDR3 sequences along with most-parsimonious VDJ recombination scenarios. In a later analysis, each TCR beta chain was defined by its CDR3 amino acid sequence together with its V-gene family, and reads lacking a unique V-gene family were excluded. A later analysis removed 592 highly shared, low-generation-probability nucleotide sequences to deal with suspected cross-contamination and a sequencing artifact. A later analysis calculated a clonal expansion index for each public chain from normalized within-repertoire ranks of inferred template counts. Generation probabilities in a later analysis came from a VDJ recombination model fitted to out-of-frame rearrangements, and those results were checked against IGoR. In a later analysis, hypergeometric tests were used to score TCR-TCR, TCR-HLA and TCR-CMV co-occurrence, with a repertoire-size bias correction applied to TCR pairs. In a later analysis, false discovery rates were estimated by permuting HLA or CMV assignments 20 times. In a later analysis, co-occurring TCRs were grouped using DBSCAN, with TCRdist sequence similarity added in when clustering inside HLA-allele-positive subsets. Repertoires with fewer than 30,000 or more than 120,000 public chains were left out of co-occurrence clustering, as were five repertoires with anomalous nucleotide sharing. Not all clones reach the TCRdb copy of this immuneACCESS table, which keeps in-frame sequences only. Checked studies attribute under half of the gap to unresolved V genes and leave the rest unexplained. V and J calls plus clone size are reproduced from that table; the DNA served to infer D and trimming. The sample table lists about 59,000 clones, roughly 80% of them with a count of one. The top ten clones comprise around 1.7% of the sample.

The sequencing sample was made of PBMCs. This chain is built from TRBV7-6 and TRBJ1-5; TRBD1 is perhaps the D gene, given 5 matching bases. The sequence derives from a man in his forties in good health and CMV-seronegative. The CDR3 loop reads CASSLVQASGPQHF. The DNA sequence is as follows: TGTGCCAGCAGCTTAGTACAGGCCTCCGGGCCCCAGCATTTT.